This paragraph reports one TCR beta chain. Its specificity is not known. This record belongs to a study of CD8 T cells in Susac syndrome. Whole-study findings and limits: The study admitted that it had a relatively small number of individuals in its TCR sequencing and HLA analysis.

Random hexamers were used to reverse transcribe an amount of roughly 0.5 to 1 ug RNA. Amplification of TCR beta CDR3 by immunoSEQ multiplex PCR spanned 54 Vbeta and 13 Jbeta. TCRdb ran MiXCR on the immunoSEQ multiplex PCR reads and lists one entry per CDR3 protein. Here the sample spans about 120,000 distinct CDR3 sequences, roughly 91% being singletons. Trimming took off 5 bases at V and 4 bases at J, with 13 bases between the two ends. Germline CDR1 SGHTA, CDR2 FQGNSA. This CDR3 spans 14 amino acids. The TEMRA cells underwent FACS enrichment, while the CD8+ and CD4+ T cells underwent negative isolation.

The chain has TRBV7-2 and TRBJ2-3; D remains ambiguous. The sequence was collected from a human donor in good health. The material sequenced was CD4+ T cells from PBMCs. The CDR3, as DNA: TGTGCCAGCAGCGAGACGGGTGGGCCAGATACGCAGTATTTT. It is translated as CASSETGGPDTQYF.